This TCR beta chain was sequenced during a study of T cell clonotyping in hematopoietic cell transplantation. Remarks on this clone: Its antigen is unidentified.

The protocol was immunoSEQ multiplex PCR, while the TCRdb copy is restricted to in-frame clones and leaves out a portion. The sample lists 9,000 to 13,000 clones; approximately 77% were seen once. Study outcomes and limitations: At the given depth, recipient repertoires were over 95% de novo clonotypes. Without cell sorting, CD4 versus CD8 contributions remain unresolved. Recipient TCR diversity dropped after transplant; expanded clonotypes rose from day 30 to 180.

V was shortened by 5 bases and J by 5 bases, with 13 bases between the two germline ends. The length of the CDR3 is 14 residues. Germline V gene data show CDR1 as SGHAT and CDR2 as FQNNGV. This clonotype originated in a female patient in her thirties or forties who had an allogeneic stem cell transplant from a related donor, so T cells may come from the graft donor. Some clones in this sample may be carry-over from other donors' samples. The sequences come from PBMCs, collected 30 days after allogeneic stem cell transplant. This chain links TRBV11-2 with TRBJ1-5; no reliable D call. This chain's CDR3 is CASSTGTPHQPQHF. The DNA for the CDR3 is TGTGCCAGCAGCACCGGAACCCCCCATCAGCCCCAGCATTTT.